The rows below give T cell receptor beta chains drawn from one sample of a study of cytomegalovirus exposure and HLA in healthy donors. Produced via immunoSEQ multiplex PCR; TCRdb's table is partial and in-frame only. This table has some 120,000 clones, roughly 91% appearing once. Sequencing input: PBMCs. These receptor sequences come from a man aged 25-45 years in good health and CMV-seronegative. The CDR3 runs from the conserved cysteine through the conserved F or W. Fields, in order: V gene, clone size, J gene, D gene, CDR3 DNA, CDR3 protein. D genes are given only for firm matches. Only part of the rows carry a size: once, few, many, or a class if the clone is expanded.

>TRBV11-3|NA|TRBJ2-2|NA
TGTGCCAGCAGCTCCTCAGGCTCGAACACCGGGGAGCTGTTTTTT
CASSSSGSNTGELFF
>TRBV4-1|NA|TRBJ1-6|NA
TGCGCCAGCAGCCAAGATGCAGGGTATAATTCACCCCTCCACTTT
CASSQDAGYNSPLHF
>TRBV5-1|NA|TRBJ2-5|NA
TGCGCCAGCACCTTGGGGGGCGGAGAGACCCAGTACTTC
CASTLGGGETQYF
>TRBV5-1|NA|TRBJ2-7|NA
TGCGCCAGTCAAGGGGGGGCCCCGGGCTCCTACGAGCAGTACTTC
CASQGGAPGSYEQYF
>TRBV18|NA|TRBJ1-1|NA
TGTGCCAGCTCACCCGGAGGGGTAATCACTGAAGCTTTCTTT
CASSPGGVITEAFF
>TRBV5-6|NA|TRBJ2-1|TRBD2
TGTGCCAGCAGCTTCCTAGCGGGGCTTGGCAATGAGCAGTTCTTC
CASSFLAGLGNEQFF
>TRBV25-1|NA|TRBJ2-5|NA
TGTGCCAGCAGTGCCGCCCGGGCCCAGTACTTC
CASSAARAQYF
>TRBV6-1|once|TRBJ1-2|NA
TGTGCCAGCAGTGAGATTGGGGGCGTCGGCTATGGCTACACCTTC
CASSEIGGVGYGYTF
>TRBV9|NA|TRBJ2-3|NA
TGTGCCAGCAGCGTAGGCGGATTTCTGAACACAGATACGCAGTATTTT
CASSVGGFLNTDTQYF
>TRBV18|NA|TRBJ2-6|NA
TGTGCCAGCTCAACTACAGGGTCTGGGGCCAACGTCCTGACTTTC
CASSTTGSGANVLTF
>TRBV6-6|NA|TRBJ2-7|NA
TGTGCCAGCAGTTACAGGGGGACCTCCTACGAGCAGTACTTC
CASSYRGTSYEQYF
>TRBV29-1|NA|TRBJ1-3|TRBD1
TGCAGCGTAAGGGGACAGGGACAGAGCTCTGGAAACACCATATATTTT
CSVRGQGQSSGNTIYF
>TRBV5-6|NA|TRBJ2-7|TRBD1
TGTGCCAGCAGCTTGGCACCGGGACAGGGGGTCGAGCAGTACTTC
CASSLAPGQGVEQYF
>TRBV5-4|once|TRBJ2-1|TRBD2
TGTGCCAGCAGCTGGGGACTAGCGGGGGGCAGCAATGAGCAGTTCTTC
CASSWGLAGGSNEQFF
>TRBV4-2|NA|TRBJ2-7|TRBD1
TGTGCCAGCAGCCATCCACAGGGGGACGAGCAGTACTTC
CASSHPQGDEQYF
>TRBV6-6|NA|TRBJ2-3|TRBD1
TGTGCCAGCAGTTACGGAGCAGGGGGATATACGCAGTATTTT
CASSYGAGGYTQYF
>TRBV7-2|NA|TRBJ2-5|NA
TGTGCCAGCAGCTTAGCGCTTGAGCAGGGAGGTAGAGAGACCCAGTACTTC
CASSLALEQGGRETQYF
>TRBV5-4|NA|TRBJ1-2|TRBD1
TGTGCCAGCAGCTTGCAATCGGCCAGGGGGCTAGGTGGCTACACCTTC
CASSLQSARGLGGYTF
>TRBV27|NA|TRBJ2-5|TRBD1
TGTGCCAGCAGTTCGGAACAGGGGATAAGGACCCAGTACTTC
CASSSEQGIRTQYF
>TRBV28|NA|TRBJ2-7|TRBD1
TGTGCCAGCAGTTCCCCGGGACAGCCCTCCTACGAGCAGTACTTC
CASSSPGQPSYEQYF
>TRBV11-2|NA|TRBJ2-7|TRBD2
TGTGCCAGTACCCCGGGACTAGCTCATTACGAGCAGTACTTC
CASTPGLAHYEQYF
>TRBV18|few|TRBJ1-2|TRBD1
TGTGCCAGCTCACCTGACAGGGAATCCTATGGCTACACCTTC
CASSPDRESYGYTF
>TRBV12-5|once|TRBJ2-7|NA
TGTGCTAGTGGTTTGTCAGGACAGCTCTACGAGCAGTACTTC
CASGLSGQLYEQYF
>TRBV27|NA|TRBJ1-5|NA
TGTGCCAGCAGTTTAAAGCCGGATCAGCCCCAGCATTTT
CASSLKPDQPQHF